This T cell receptor (beta chain) stems from a study of cytomegalovirus exposure and HLA in healthy donors. In the study overall: Later analysis reported that the roughly 110 validation repertoires shared the platform of the roughly 630 first-cohort repertoires. Points from the study as a whole: Researchers reported that three CMV-associated chains were confirmed in vitro as CMV antigen-specific. According to a subsequent analysis, TCR clusters from the first cohort were inclined to appear together in the 130 or so validation repertoires.

Germline CDR1 is KGHSH and CDR2 is LQKENI. The CDR3 length is 13 residues. V lost 0 bases to trimming and J lost 7 bases, with 6 bases between them. Donors came from a validation cohort of approximately 110 subjects, distinct from the first 666-subject cohort. TCRdb's copy holds only in-frame clones and misses some; the assay was immunoSEQ multiplex PCR. There are more than 130,000 clones in the sample; approximately 86% occur only once, and approximately 8.5% lies in the top ten. Points on this clone: Antigen unknown.

Sequences were obtained from PBMCs. This sequence originates from a woman aged 18-30 years in good health and CMV-seropositive. This chain connects TRBV18 to TRBJ1-4; D gene uncertain. The CDR3 bases are TGTGCCAGCTCACCACCGACGGGTGAAAAACTGTTTTTT. It specifies CASSPPTGEKLFF.